Each of the 3 T cell receptor beta chains below was sequenced from the same sample in a study of CD8+ T cells in alopecia areata. RNA, once extracted, was reverse transcribed into cDNA for use as the sequencing template. Sequencing used immunoSEQ multiplex PCR; TCRdb keeps in-frame clones, though not all of them. The data show just over 150,000 clones, around half seen once. The input for sequencing was CD8+ T cells sorted from blood, taken at week 0. Receptors were obtained from a human donor with alopecia areata.

The chain combines TRBV12-5 with TRBJ2-7, with a weak D call TRBD2 (5 bases). Trimming removed 10 bases from V and 5 bases from J, with 18 bases in between. The CDR3 is 13 residues long. Germline V gene lookup returns CDR1 LGHNT and CDR2 FRNRAP. CDR3 coding DNA: TGTGCTACCGGGGTCAACCTACGTGACGAGCAGTACTTC. It is translated as CATGVNLRDEQYF.

This rearrangement joins TRBV7-2 to TRBJ1-1; TRBD1 agrees at 7 bases. CDR3 length: 13 residues. Trimming took 5 bases from V and 7 from J; bases not matched to a gene: 7. The germline V gene encodes CDR1 SGHTA and CDR2 FQGNSA. CDR3 region: CASSLRTGNEAFF. The CDR3 nucleotides read TGTGCCAGCAGCCTAAGGACAGGAAATGAAGCTTTCTTT.

This chain connects TRBV6-5 to TRBJ2-7, with D possibly TRBD2 on 5 matching bases. The V and J ends lost 8 bases and 0 bases respectively, with 8 bases between them. Per the germline V gene, CDR1 is MNHEY and CDR2 is SVGAGI. CDR3 length equals 12 residues. CDR3 sequence (DNA): TGTGCCAGCGGGGAGTCCTCCTACGAGCAGTACTTC. This translates into CASGESSYEQYF.